A single sample gave rise to the 2 T cell receptor beta chains below, sequenced in a study of cytomegalovirus exposure and HLA in healthy donors. PCR was performed using 60 Vbeta and 13 Jbeta primers. The table came from immunoSEQ multiplex PCR; TCRdb's copy has only in-frame clones and leaves some out. The data contain 140,000 to 150,000 clones, approximately 88% of them singletons. Source material: PBMCs. All receptors come from a woman in her forties in good health and CMV-seronegative.

The V and J genes are TRBV10-3 and TRBJ2-2; 9 nucleotides match TRBD2. V lost 10 bases and J lost 5; bases outside the gene matches: 8. From germline, CDR1 is ENHRY and CDR2 SYGVKD. The CDR3 has 14 residues. The CDR3: CATRAGGPTGELFF. The CDR3 nucleotides are TGTGCCACCAGAGCGGGAGGCCCTACCGGGGAGCTGTTTTTT.

This clone has just one count. V usage is TRBV6-1 and J usage is TRBJ1-5; 8 bases agree with TRBD1. Germline trimming cut 3 bases from V and 1 base from J; bases unmatched to any gene: 5. The CDR3 extends over 16 amino acids. Germline assignment: CDR1 MNHNS and CDR2 SASEGT. The CDR3 DNA is TGTGCCAGCAGTGAGTACCGGACAGGGAGCAATCAGCCCCAGCATTTT. This translates into CASSEYRTGSNQPQHF.